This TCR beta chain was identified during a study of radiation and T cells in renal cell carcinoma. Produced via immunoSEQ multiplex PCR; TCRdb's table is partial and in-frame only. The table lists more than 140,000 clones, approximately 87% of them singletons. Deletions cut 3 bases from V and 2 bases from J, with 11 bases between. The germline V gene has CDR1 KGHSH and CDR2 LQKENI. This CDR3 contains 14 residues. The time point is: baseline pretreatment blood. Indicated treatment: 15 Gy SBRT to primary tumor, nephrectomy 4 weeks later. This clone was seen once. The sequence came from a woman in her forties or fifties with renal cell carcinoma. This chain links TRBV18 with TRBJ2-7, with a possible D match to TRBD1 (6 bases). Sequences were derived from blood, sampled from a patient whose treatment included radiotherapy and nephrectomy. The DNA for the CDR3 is TGTGCCAGCTCACCGCGACAGGACCCCTACGAGCAGTACTTC. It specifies CASSPRQDPYEQYF.